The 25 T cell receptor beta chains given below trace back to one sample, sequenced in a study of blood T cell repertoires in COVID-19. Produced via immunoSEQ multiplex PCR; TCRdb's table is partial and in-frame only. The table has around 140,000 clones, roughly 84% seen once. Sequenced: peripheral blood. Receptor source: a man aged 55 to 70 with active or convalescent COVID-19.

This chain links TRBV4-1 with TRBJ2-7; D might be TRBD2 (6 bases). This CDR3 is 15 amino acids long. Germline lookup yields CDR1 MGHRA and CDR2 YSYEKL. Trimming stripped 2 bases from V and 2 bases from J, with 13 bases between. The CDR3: CASSQPGGATYEQYF. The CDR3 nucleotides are TGCGCCAGCAGCCAACCGGGCGGGGCCACCTACGAGCAGTACTTC.

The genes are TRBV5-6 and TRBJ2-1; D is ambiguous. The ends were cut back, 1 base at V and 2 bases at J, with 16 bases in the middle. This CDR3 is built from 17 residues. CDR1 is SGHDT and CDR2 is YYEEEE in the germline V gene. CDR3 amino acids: CASSLLTPTAPYNEQFF. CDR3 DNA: TGTGCCAGCAGCTTGTTGACTCCCACTGCCCCCTACAATGAGCAGTTCTTC. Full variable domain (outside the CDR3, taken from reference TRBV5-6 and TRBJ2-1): DAGVTQSPTHLIKTRGQQVTLRCSPKSGHDTVSWYQQALGQGPQFIFQYYEEEERQRGNFPDRFSGHQFPNYSSELNVNALLLGDSALYLCASSLLTPTAPYNEQFFGPGTRLTVL.

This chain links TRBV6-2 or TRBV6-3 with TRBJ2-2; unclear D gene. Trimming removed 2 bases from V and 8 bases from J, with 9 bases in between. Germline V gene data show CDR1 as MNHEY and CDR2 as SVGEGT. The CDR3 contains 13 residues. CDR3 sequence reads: CASSYNYEGELFF. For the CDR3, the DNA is TGTGCCAGCAGTTACAATTACGAGGGGGAGCTGTTTTTT.

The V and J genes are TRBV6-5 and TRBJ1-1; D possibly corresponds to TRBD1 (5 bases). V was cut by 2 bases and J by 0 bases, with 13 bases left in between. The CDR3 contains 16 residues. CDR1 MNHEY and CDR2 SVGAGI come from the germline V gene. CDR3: CASSYEQVRMNTEAFF. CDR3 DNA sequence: TGTGCCAGCAGTTACGAACAGGTACGGATGAACACTGAAGCTTTCTTT.

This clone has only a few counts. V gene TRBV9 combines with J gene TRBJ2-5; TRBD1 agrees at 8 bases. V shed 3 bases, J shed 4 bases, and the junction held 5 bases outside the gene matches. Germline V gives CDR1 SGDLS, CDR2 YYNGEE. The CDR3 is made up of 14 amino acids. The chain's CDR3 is CASSDGQGGETQYF. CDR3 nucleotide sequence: TGTGCCAGCAGCGACGGACAGGGAGGAGAGACCCAGTACTTC.

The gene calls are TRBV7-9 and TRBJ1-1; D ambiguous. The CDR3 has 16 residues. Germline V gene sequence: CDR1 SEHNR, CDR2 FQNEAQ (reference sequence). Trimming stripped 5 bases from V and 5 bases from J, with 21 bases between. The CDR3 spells CASSAPMRVGRTEAFF. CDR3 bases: TGTGCCAGCAGCGCTCCAATGAGGGTGGGGAGGACTGAAGCTTTCTTT.

CDR3 bases: TGTGCCTCCCAGAGGGGACAGGGTAATTCACCCCTCCACTTT. Translating gives CASQRGQGNSPLHF. The chain is built from TRBV25-1 and TRBJ1-6, with 9 bases aligning to TRBD1. This CDR3 is 14 amino acids long. J gave up 6 bases and V 11 bases, and 8 bases lay outside the gene matches. Germline V gene lookup returns CDR1 MGHDK and CDR2 SYGVNS.

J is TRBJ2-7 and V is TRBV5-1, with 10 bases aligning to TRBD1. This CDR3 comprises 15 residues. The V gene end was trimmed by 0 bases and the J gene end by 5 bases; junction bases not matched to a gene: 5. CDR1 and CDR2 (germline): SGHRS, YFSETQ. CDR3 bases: TGCGCCAGCAGCTTGGCCGGACAGGGGGGAGACGAGCAGTACTTC. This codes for CASSLAGQGGDEQYF.

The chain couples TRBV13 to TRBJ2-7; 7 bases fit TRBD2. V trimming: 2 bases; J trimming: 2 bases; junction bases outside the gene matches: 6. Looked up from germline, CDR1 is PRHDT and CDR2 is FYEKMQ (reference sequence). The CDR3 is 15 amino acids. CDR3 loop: CASSLSLAETYEQYF. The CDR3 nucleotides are TGTGCCAGCAGCTTATCTCTAGCGGAAACCTACGAGCAGTACTTC.

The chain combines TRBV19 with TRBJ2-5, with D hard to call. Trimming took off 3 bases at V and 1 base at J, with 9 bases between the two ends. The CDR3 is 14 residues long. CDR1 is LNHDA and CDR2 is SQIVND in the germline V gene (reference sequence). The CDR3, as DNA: TGTGCCAGTAGTATTCCCTGGAGCCAAGAGACCCAGTACTTC. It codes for CASSIPWSQETQYF.

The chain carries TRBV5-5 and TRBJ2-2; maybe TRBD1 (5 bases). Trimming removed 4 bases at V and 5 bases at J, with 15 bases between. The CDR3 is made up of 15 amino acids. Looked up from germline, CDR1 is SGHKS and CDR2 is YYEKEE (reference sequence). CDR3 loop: CASSLIDSQTGELFF. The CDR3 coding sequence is TGTGCCAGCAGCCTGATCGACAGTCAGACCGGGGAGCTGTTTTTT.

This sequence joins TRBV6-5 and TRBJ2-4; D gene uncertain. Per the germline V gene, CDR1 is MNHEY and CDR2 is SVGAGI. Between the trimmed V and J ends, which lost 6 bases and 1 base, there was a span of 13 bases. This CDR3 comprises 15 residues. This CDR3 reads CASSPPEVAKNIQYF. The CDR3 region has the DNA TGTGCCAGCAGCCCCCCAGAAGTGGCCAAAAACATTCAGTACTTC.

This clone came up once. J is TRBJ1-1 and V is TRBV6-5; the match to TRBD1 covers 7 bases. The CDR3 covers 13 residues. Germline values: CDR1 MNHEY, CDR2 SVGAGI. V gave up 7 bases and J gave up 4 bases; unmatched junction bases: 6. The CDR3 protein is CASTAHRGTEAFF. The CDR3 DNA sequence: TGTGCCAGCACCGCCCACAGGGGCACTGAAGCTTTCTTT.

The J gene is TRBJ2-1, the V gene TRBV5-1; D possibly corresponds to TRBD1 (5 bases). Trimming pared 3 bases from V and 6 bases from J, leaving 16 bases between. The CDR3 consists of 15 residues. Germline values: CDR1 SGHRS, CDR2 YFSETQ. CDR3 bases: TGCGCCAGCAGCTACTACTCTAGGGGCCCCAATGAGCAGTTCTTC. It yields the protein CASSYYSRGPNEQFF.

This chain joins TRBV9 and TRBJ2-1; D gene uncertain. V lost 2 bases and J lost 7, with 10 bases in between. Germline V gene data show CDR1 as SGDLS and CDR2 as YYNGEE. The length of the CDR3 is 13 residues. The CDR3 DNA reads TGTGCCAGCAGCGTGTACGATGCGAATGAGCAGTTCTTC. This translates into CASSVYDANEQFF.

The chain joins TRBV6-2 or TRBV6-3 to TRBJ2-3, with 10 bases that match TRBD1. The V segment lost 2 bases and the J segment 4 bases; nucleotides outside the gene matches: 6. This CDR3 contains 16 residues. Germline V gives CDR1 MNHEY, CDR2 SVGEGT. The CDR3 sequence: CASSYPGQGSADTQYF. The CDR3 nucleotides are TGTGCCAGCAGTTACCCGGGACAGGGGTCCGCAGATACGCAGTATTTT.

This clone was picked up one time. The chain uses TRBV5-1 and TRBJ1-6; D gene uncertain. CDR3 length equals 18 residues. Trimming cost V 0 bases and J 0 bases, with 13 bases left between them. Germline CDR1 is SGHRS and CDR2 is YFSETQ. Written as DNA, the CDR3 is TGCGCCAGCAGCTTGGTCTCCGGCGGGAGCTCCTATAATTCACCCCTCCACTTT. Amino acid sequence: CASSLVSGGSSYNSPLHF.

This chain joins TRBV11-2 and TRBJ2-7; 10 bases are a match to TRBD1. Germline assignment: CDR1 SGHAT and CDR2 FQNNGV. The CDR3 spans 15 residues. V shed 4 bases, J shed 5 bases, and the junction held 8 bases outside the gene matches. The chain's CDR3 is CASSSEDRGINEQYF. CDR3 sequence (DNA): TGTGCCAGCAGCTCGGAGGACAGGGGGATCAACGAGCAGTACTTC.

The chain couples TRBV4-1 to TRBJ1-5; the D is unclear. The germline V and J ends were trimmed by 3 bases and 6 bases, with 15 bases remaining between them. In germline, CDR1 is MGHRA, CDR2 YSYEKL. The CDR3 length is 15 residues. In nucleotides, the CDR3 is TGCGCCAGCAGCCAGTCTTGGGCGGGCGGTCAGCCCCAGCATTTT. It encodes CASSQSWAGGQPQHF.

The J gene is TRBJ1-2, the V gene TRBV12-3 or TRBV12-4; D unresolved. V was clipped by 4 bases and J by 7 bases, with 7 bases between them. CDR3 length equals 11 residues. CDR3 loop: CASSYVGGYTF. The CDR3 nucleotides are TGTGCCAGCAGTTATGTCGGTGGCTACACCTTC.

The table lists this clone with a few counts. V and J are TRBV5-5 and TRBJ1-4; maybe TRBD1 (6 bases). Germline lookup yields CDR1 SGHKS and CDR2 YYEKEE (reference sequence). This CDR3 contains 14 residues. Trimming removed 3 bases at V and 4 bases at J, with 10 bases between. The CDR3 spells CASSSQGGNEKLFF. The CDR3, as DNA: TGTGCCAGCAGCTCACAGGGTGGTAATGAAAAACTGTTTTTT.

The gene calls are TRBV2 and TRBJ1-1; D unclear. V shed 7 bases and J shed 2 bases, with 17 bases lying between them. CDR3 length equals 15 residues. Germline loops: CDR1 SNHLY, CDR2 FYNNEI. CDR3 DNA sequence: TGTGCCAGCACCCCCTTGGGAGACGCCAACACTGAAGCTTTCTTT. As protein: CASTPLGDANTEAFF.

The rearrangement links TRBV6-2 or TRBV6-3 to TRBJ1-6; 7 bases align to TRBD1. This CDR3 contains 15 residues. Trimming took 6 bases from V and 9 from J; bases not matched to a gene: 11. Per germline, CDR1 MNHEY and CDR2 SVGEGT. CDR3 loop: CASSNYRGSGSPLHF. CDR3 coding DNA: TGTGCCAGCAGCAACTACAGGGGATCGGGTTCACCCCTCCACTTT.

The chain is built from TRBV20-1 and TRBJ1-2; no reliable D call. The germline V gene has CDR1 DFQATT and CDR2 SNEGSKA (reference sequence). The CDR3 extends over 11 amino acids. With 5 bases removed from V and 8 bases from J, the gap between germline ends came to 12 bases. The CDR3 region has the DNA TGCAGTGCTCGACCGGTGGGCGGCTACACCTTC. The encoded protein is CSARPVGGYTF.

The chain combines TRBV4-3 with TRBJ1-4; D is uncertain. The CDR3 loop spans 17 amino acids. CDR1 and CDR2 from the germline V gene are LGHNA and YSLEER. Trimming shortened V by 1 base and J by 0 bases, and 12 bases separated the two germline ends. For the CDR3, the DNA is TGCGCCAGCAGCCAAGCCCCCGAGGGAACAACTAATGAAAAACTGTTTTTT. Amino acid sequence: CASSQAPEGTTNEKLFF.